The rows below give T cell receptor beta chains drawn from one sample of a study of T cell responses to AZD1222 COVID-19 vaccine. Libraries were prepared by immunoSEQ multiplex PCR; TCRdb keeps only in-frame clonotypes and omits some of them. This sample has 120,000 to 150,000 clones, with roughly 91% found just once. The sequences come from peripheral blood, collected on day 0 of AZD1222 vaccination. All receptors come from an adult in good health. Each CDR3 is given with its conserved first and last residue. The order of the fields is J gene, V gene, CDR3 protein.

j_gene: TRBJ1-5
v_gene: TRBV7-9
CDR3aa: CASSLGGGGGQPQHF

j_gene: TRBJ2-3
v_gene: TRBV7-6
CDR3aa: CASSLLPTDTQYF

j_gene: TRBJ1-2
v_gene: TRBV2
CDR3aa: CASSEGGGPKNYGYTF

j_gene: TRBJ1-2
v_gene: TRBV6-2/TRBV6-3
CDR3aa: CASSSPGQGRYGYTF

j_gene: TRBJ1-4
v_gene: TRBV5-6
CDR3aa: CASSFGYRVTNEKLFF

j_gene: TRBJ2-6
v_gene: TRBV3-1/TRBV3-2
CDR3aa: CASSQYYLSGANVLTF

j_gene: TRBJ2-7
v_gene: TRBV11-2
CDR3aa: CASSLAASGISYEQYF

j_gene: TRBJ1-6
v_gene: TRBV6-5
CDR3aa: CASSYLNSPLHF

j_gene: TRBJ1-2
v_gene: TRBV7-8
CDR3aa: CASSLAGTGDGYTF

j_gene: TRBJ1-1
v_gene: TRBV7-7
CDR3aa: CASSEYRGGNTEAFF

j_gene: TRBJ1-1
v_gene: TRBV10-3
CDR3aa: CAINDRGQDNEAFF

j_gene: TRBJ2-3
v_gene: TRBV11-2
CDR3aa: CASSLVATDTQYF

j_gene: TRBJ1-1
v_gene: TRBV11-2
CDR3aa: CASSPTGGLNTEAFF

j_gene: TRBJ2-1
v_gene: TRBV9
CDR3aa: CASSVESGGRQFF

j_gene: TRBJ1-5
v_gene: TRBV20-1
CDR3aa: CSASEGGDQPQHF

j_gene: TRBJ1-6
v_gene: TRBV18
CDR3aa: CASSPRGSDSPLHF

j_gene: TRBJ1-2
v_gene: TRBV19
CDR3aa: CASSIGRDNHGYTF

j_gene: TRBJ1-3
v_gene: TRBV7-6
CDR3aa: CASSARGPDRSSGNTIYF

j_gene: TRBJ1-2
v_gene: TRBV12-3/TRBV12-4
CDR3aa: CASSPTQGGYTF

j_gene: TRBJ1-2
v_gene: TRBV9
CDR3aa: CASSPTWGESYGYTF

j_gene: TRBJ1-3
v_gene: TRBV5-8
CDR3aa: CASSLVSGGFSGNTIYF

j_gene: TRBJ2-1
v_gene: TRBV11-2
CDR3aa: CASSQGQNKVQFF

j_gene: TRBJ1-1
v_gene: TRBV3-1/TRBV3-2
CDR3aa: CASSQIGGTTEAFF

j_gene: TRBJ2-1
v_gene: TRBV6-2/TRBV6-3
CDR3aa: CASSPRGLGSYNEQFF

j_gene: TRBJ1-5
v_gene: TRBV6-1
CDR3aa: CASSEVEGTGNQPQHF

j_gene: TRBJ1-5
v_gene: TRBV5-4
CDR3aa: CASSPKGAGSNQPQHF

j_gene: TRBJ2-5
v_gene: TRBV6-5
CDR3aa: CASSLRAGGMETQYF

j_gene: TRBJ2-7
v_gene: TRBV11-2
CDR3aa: CASSTGTLYEQYF

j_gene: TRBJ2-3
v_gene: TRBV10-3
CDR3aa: CAISGGLAGEGDTQYF

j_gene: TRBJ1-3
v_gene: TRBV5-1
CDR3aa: CASSLFGDSGNTIYF

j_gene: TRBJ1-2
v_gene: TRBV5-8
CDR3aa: CASSFGQGIPSYTF

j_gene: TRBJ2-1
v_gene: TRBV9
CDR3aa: CASSQSSARRQFF

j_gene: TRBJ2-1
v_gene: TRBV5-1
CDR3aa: CASGSGRGSREQFF

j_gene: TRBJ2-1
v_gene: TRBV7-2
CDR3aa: CASSYLDNEQFF

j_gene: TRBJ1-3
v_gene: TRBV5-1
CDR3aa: CASSLDPGSSGNTIYF

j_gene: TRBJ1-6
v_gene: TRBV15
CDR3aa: CATSFGAYNSPLHF

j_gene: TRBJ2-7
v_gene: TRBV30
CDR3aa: CAWKRTYEQYF

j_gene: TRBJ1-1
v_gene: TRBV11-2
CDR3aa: CASSLELGSTEAFF

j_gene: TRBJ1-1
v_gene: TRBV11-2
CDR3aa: CASSLPLRGNSEAFF

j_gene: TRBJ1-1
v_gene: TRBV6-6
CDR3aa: CASSYSVRGEPEAFF

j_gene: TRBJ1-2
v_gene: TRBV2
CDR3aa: CASSLQGTNYGYTF